The T cell receptor (beta chain) under discussion was sequenced for a study of early T cells in non-severe SARS-CoV-2 infection. This clonotype showed up many times. Individual cDNA molecules were tagged with unique molecular identifiers, the study reported. TCRdb called the 5' RACE reads again in MiXCR, with one record for every CDR3 protein. The sample carries more than 50,000 distinct CDR3 sequences, approximately 5.6% recorded once. This clonotype was sampled from an adult who was a healthcare worker with PCR-confirmed SARS-CoV-2 infection or an uninfected control (not recorded which). Sequenced material: whole blood.

CDR3 sequence (DNA): TGTGCCAGCAGCTTGGTGGCGGACTATGGCTACACCTTC. This sequence encodes CASSLVADYGYTF. The chain links TRBV5-5 to TRBJ1-2; D is undetermined. V shed 0 bases and J shed 3 bases, with 6 bases lying between them. The CDR3 has 13 residues. CDR1 is SGHKS, CDR2 YYEKEE, per germline (reference sequence).